Shown below are 25 T cell receptor beta chains from a single sample sequenced in a study of regulatory T cells in long-lasting Graves disease. Indicated time point: persistent/refractory GD, antithyroid drugs over 5 years with positive TRAb. Scientists built the TCR library using RNA that was extracted from PBMCs. The TCR beta library used iRepertoire HTBI primers with Arm-PCR amplification of CDR3. One entry per CDR3 protein results from TCRdb running MiXCR on the multiplex PCR reads. The sample records a few hundred thousand distinct CDR3 sequences, less than 25% being singletons. The sample in question was peripheral blood mononuclear cells (PBMCs), obtained when the disease was refractory, from a patient treated with antithyroid drugs. These receptors originate from a female donor with Graves disease.

This clonotype was found a few times. V gene TRBV20-1 combines with J gene TRBJ1-2; D call uncertain. The V gene lost 2 bases and the J gene lost 0 bases, with 1 base spanning the gap. Germline loops: CDR1 DFQATT, CDR2 SNEGSKA (reference sequence). The CDR3 length is 11 residues. CDR3 in amino acids: CSARSNYGYTF. The CDR3 nucleotides are TGCAGTGCTAGATCTAACTATGGCTACACCTTC.

This clonotype occurred many times. The DNA of the CDR3 is TGTGCCAGCAGAGTCCGGAGGACCACAACTGAAGGGGACACTGAAGCTTTCTTT. Translated: CASRVRRTTTEGDTEAFF. The V and J genes are TRBV28 and TRBJ1-1, with D maybe TRBD1 (5 bases). The CDR3 is made up of 18 amino acids. Germline V gene sequence: CDR1 MDHEN, CDR2 SYDVKM. Trimming cost V 6 bases and J 3 bases, with 26 bases left between them.

V gene TRBV19 combines with J gene TRBJ2-5, with 8 nucleotides matching TRBD2. Losses at the gene ends were 4 bases for V and 4 bases for J; bases not matched to a gene: 8. Germline CDR1 LNHDA, CDR2 SQIVND (reference sequence). The CDR3 sequence is 15 residues long. The CDR3 sequence is CASSTSSGSGETQYF. The CDR3 coding sequence is TGTGCCAGTAGTACCTCGAGCGGGAGCGGAGAGACCCAGTACTTC. The full variable domain, completed using reference TRBV19 and TRBJ2-5, is DGGITQSPKYLFRKEGQNVTLSCEQNLNHDAMYWYRQDPGQGLRLIYYSQIVNDFQKGDIAEGYSVSREKKESFPLTVTSAQKNPTAFYLCASSTSSGSGETQYFGPGTRLLVL.

The rearrangement links TRBV7-9 to TRBJ1-2, with a possible D match to TRBD1 (6 bases). The CDR3 has 14 residues. Per the germline V gene, CDR1 is SEHNR and CDR2 is FQNEAQ (reference sequence). The V and J ends lost 5 bases and 3 bases respectively, with 13 bases between them. This CDR3 is CASSAAGGHYGYTF. The CDR3 DNA reads TGTGCCAGCAGCGCGGCGGGGGGCCACTATGGCTACACCTTC.

In its sample, this clonotype was seen a few times. Here the CDR3 reads CASRTGQGRAFF. CDR3 sequence (DNA): TGTGCCAGCAGAACGGGTCAGGGTAGGGCTTTCTTT. The rearrangement links TRBV2 to TRBJ1-1; D perhaps matches TRBD1 (5 bases). The germline V and J ends were trimmed by 6 bases and 11 bases, with 16 bases remaining between them. Germline V gene data show CDR1 as SNHLY and CDR2 as FYNNEI. The CDR3 length is 12 residues. The full variable domain, its missing parts supplied by reference TRBV2 and TRBJ1-1, is EPEVTQTPSHQVTQMGQEVILRCVPISNHLYFYWYRQILGQKVEFLVSFYNNEISEKSEIFDDQFSVERPDGSNFTLKIRSTKLEDSAMYFCASRTGQGRAFFGQGTRLTVV.

In its sample, this clonotype was seen once. The V call is TRBV11-2, the J call TRBJ1-2; possible D gene TRBD1, 6 bases. CDR3 length: 17 residues. The V gene's germline CDR1 is SGHAT and CDR2 FQNNGV. Trimming removed 2 bases at V and 0 bases at J, with 16 bases between. DNA for the CDR3: TGTGCCAGCAGCTTAACCACCCCAGGGGAGTCTAACTATGGCTACACCTTC. This gives the protein CASSLTTPGESNYGYTF.

The J gene is TRBJ1-3, the V gene TRBV28; D ambiguous. V lost 8 bases and J lost 0, with 11 bases in between. CDR1 and CDR2 from the germline V gene are MDHEN and SYDVKM. The CDR3 consists of 14 residues. CDR3 bases: TGTGCCAGCGGTGGCGGCAGCTCTGGAAACACCATATATTTT. Residues: CASGGGSSGNTIYF.

This chain joins TRBV30 and TRBJ1-4; 7 bases are a match to TRBD1. The V gene end was trimmed by 0 bases and the J gene end by 7 bases; junction bases not matched to a gene: 8. This CDR3 spans 15 amino acids. Germline V gene sequence: CDR1 GTSNPN, CDR2 SVGIG (reference sequence). This chain's CDR3 is CAWSVEGGEPEKLFF. CDR3 DNA: TGTGCCTGGAGTGTGGAAGGGGGCGAACCTGAAAAACTGTTTTTT.

V is TRBV6-1 and J is TRBJ2-7, with 7 bases lining up with TRBD2. Trimming at V came to 6 bases and at J to 3 bases, leaving 5 bases not matched to a gene. Germline lookup yields CDR1 MNHNS and CDR2 SASEGT. The CDR3 has 13 residues. CDR3 region: CASSLAEYYEQYF. As DNA, the CDR3 is TGTGCCAGCAGCCTAGCGGAATACTACGAGCAGTACTTC.

The V call is TRBV2, the J call TRBJ2-3; a weak D match, TRBD2 (6 bases). The CDR3 contains 16 residues. CDR1 and CDR2 from the germline V gene are SNHLY and FYNNEI. V was cut by 2 bases and J by 1 base, with 13 bases left in between. CDR3 amino acids: CASSERDGSGTDTQYF. CDR3 nucleotides: TGTGCCAGCAGTGAACGGGACGGGAGTGGCACAGATACGCAGTATTTT.

A few counts support this clonotype. V gene TRBV3-1 combines with J gene TRBJ1-6, with 10 bases identical to TRBD1. Germline V gene sequence: CDR1 LGHDT, CDR2 YNNKEL (reference sequence). Trimming took 5 bases from V and 10 from J; bases not matched to a gene: 8. The CDR3 contains 15 residues. CDR3 in DNA: TGTGCCAGCAGCGACAGACAGGGGGCCGACTCACCCCTCCACTTT. Its translation: CASSDRQGADSPLHF. Together with reference TRBV3-1 and TRBJ1-6, the CDR3 gives the full variable domain: DTAVSQTPKYLVTQMGNDKSIKCEQNLGHDTMYWYKQDSKKFLKIMFSYNNKELIINETVPNRFSPKSPDKAHLNLHINSLELGDSAVYFCASSDRQGADSPLHFGNGTRLTVT.

This clonotype showed up many times. The rearrangement links TRBV20-1 to TRBJ2-1; 7 nucleotides agree with TRBD1. Germline V gene sequence: CDR1 DFQATT, CDR2 SNEGSKA (reference sequence). With 0 bases clipped from V and 4 bases from J, the junction kept 9 bases outside the gene matches. The CDR3 consists of 16 residues. CDR3 protein: CSARDRSRGTYNEQFF. CDR3 DNA: TGCAGTGCTAGAGATCGGAGCAGGGGGACATACAATGAGCAGTTCTTC.

Concerning this clonotype itself: A junction end diverges from the germline sequence, so it may reflect a read error. The J gene is TRBJ2-2, the V gene TRBV12-3 or TRBV12-4, with 10 bases matching TRBD1. This CDR3 has 15 amino acids. The CDR3 region is CASSTGQGNTRELFF. CDR3 nucleotide sequence: TGTGCCAGCAGTACGGGACAGGGGAACACCAGGGAGCTGTTTTTT.

This clonotype was observed a few times. The V call is TRBV20-1, the J call TRBJ1-3; TRBD1 might be the D (5 bases). The length of the CDR3 is 13 residues. Germline CDR1 reads DFQATT; CDR2 reads SNEGSKA (reference sequence). Trimming took off 5 bases at V and 0 bases at J, with 8 bases between the two ends. The CDR3 nucleotides are TGCAGTGCTTCAGGGAGCTCTGGAAACACCATATATTTT. This gives the protein CSASGSSGNTIYF.

This clonotype was detected ten times or more. The rearrangement joins TRBV28 to TRBJ2-7; tentative D call: TRBD1 (5 bases). CDR1 is MDHEN, CDR2 SYDVKM, per germline. V lost 3 bases, J lost 2 bases, and 11 bases lay in between. This CDR3 region has 14 residues. CDR3 in amino acids: CASSLSDRPYEQYF. Written as DNA, the CDR3 is TGTGCCAGCAGTTTGAGTGACAGACCCTACGAGCAGTACTTC.

This clonotype was picked up many times. The rearrangement links TRBV11-2 to TRBJ2-5; 7 nucleotides agree with TRBD2. V trimming: 2 bases; J trimming: 5 bases; junction bases outside the gene matches: 11. CDR1 is SGHAT and CDR2 is FQNNGV in the germline V gene. The CDR3 contains 16 residues. CDR3 sequence (DNA): TGTGCCAGCAGCTTAAAGGTGACTAGCCGTTTGGAGACCCAGTACTTC. It yields the protein CASSLKVTSRLETQYF.

This chain connects TRBV7-9 to TRBJ2-7, with no clear D. Germline V gene data show CDR1 as SEHNR and CDR2 as FQNEAQ (reference sequence). Deletions cut 1 base from V and 7 bases from J, with 14 bases between. The CDR3 covers 14 residues. This chain's CDR3 is CASSLVFASDEQYF. The CDR3 region has the DNA TGTGCCAGCAGCTTAGTATTTGCCTCGGATGAGCAGTACTTC. The complete variable domain, with remaining parts taken from reference TRBV7-9 and TRBJ2-7, reads DTGVSQNPRHKITKRGQNVTFRCDPISEHNRLYWYRQTLGQGPEFLTYFQNEAQLEKSRLLSDRFSAERPKGSFSTLEIQRTEQGDSAMYLCASSLVFASDEQYFGPGTRLTVT.

This clonotype was seen repeatedly, ten times or more. V usage is TRBV28 and J usage is TRBJ1-1; D is uncertain. The CDR3 extends over 15 amino acids. Deletions cut 3 bases from V and 1 base from J, with 12 bases between. Germline V gene sequence: CDR1 MDHEN, CDR2 SYDVKM. The CDR3 loop is CASSLLTRKNTEAFF. CDR3 coding DNA: TGTGCCAGCAGTTTGTTGACGCGAAAGAACACTGAAGCTTTCTTT.

This clonotype was detected a few times. The chain carries TRBV20-1 and TRBJ2-2; D remains unclear. Germline assignment: CDR1 DFQATT and CDR2 SNEGSKA (reference sequence). The CDR3 consists of 11 residues. The V gene lost 3 bases and the J gene lost 5 bases, with 4 bases spanning the gap. Written as DNA, the CDR3 is TGCAGTGCTAGTTATACCGGGGAGCTGTTTTTT. This gives the protein CSASYTGELFF.

This clonotype was found many times. The chain links TRBV6-1 to TRBJ1-4, with D unresolved. Germline V gives CDR1 MNHNS, CDR2 SASEGT. The length of the CDR3 is 11 residues. Trimming stripped 0 bases from V and 12 bases from J, with 5 bases between. CDR3 nucleotide sequence: TGTGCCAGCAGTGAAGCGCTCCAACTGTTTTTT. Its protein product is CASSEALQLFF.

This clonotype has ten or more counts. The rearrangement joins TRBV28 to TRBJ2-3, with D hard to call. The ends were cut back, 5 bases at V and 4 bases at J, with 16 bases in the middle. The CDR3 covers 15 residues. In germline, CDR1 is MDHEN, CDR2 SYDVKM. Here the CDR3 DNA reads TGTGCCAGCAGTATTGGAGACGCCGGTGCAGATACGCAGTATTTT. Translated, it gives CASSIGDAGADTQYF.

This clonotype was picked up many times. This sequence joins TRBV5-6 and TRBJ1-2; tentative D call: TRBD1 (5 bases). Trimming removed 2 bases at V and 8 bases at J, with 13 bases between. The CDR3 length is 13 residues. Germline assignment: CDR1 SGHDT and CDR2 YYEEEE. CDR3 in DNA: TGTGCCAGCAGCTTCTTCCAGGGAACCGGCTACACCTTC. Protein sequence: CASSFFQGTGYTF.

The V and J genes are TRBV30 and TRBJ2-7; D unclear. Germline CDR1 GTSNPN, CDR2 SVGIG (reference sequence). CDR3 length: 13 amino acids. Trimming shortened V by 2 bases and J by 6 bases, and 14 bases separated the two germline ends. The CDR3 DNA is TGTGCCTGGAGTATACAAAGGGTAGGCGAGCAGTACTTC. Its translation is CAWSIQRVGEQYF.

This clonotype has a count of ten or more. This sequence joins TRBV20-1 and TRBJ2-7; D unresolved. Looked up from germline, CDR1 is DFQATT and CDR2 is SNEGSKA (reference sequence). The germline V and J ends were trimmed by 4 bases and 0 bases, with 16 bases remaining between them. This CDR3 is built from 15 residues. The CDR3 coding sequence is TGCAGTGCTAATGGGGAAACTCAGTTCTCCTACGAGCAGTACTTC. Protein product: CSANGETQFSYEQYF.

This clonotype was observed a handful of times. This chain connects TRBV9 to TRBJ2-5; D remains unclear. Germline-derived CDR1 and CDR2 are SGDLS and YYNGEE. The germline V and J ends were trimmed by 0 bases and 2 bases, with 14 bases remaining between them. The CDR3 consists of 16 residues. For the CDR3, the DNA is TGTGCCAGCAGCGTAGCGGGCCAGTTGGGGCAAGAGACCCAGTACTTC. Amino acids: CASSVAGQLGQETQYF. The entire variable domain, with the rest obtained from reference TRBV9 and TRBJ2-5, is as follows: DSGVTQTPKHLITATGQRVTLRCSPRSGDLSVYWYQQSLDQGLQFLIQYYNGEERAKGNILERFSAQQFPDLHSELNLSSLELGDSALYFCASSVAGQLGQETQYFGPGTRLLVL.